Presented here are 29 T cell receptor beta chains from one specimen sequenced in a study of CD8+ T cells in alopecia areata. Sorting relied on CD4, CD8alpha, NKG2D, NKG2ACE and other markers applied to pooled cutaneous lymph node cells. Extracted from the samples, RNA was reverse transcribed into cDNA to serve as the sequencing template. Assay: immunoSEQ multiplex PCR; the TCRdb copy retains only in-frame clones and omits some. This sample carries around 300,000 clones, none of them present only once. The specimen sequenced was CD4+ T cells sorted from a lymph node. All receptors derive from a C3H/HeJ mouse with alopecia areata. MHC haplotype: H2-k.

On this clone itself: Gene names refer to mouse genes. The read stops 4 residues short of the end of the CDR3; the missing end is completed from the germline J gene. This chain uses TRBV13-3 with TRBJ1-2, with D possibly matching TRBD1 (5 bases). The CDR3 consists of 13 residues. Trimming shortened V by 2 bases and J by 4 bases, and 9 bases separated the two germline ends. Germline CDR1 is NNHDY and CDR2 is SYVADS. The covered CDR3 bases are TGTGCCAGCAGTGAAGGGGAGGGCTCC. Residues: CASSEGEGS. The entire CDR3 reads CASSEGEGSDYTF.

With regard to this clone: Any gene name here is a mouse gene name. The read finishes 4 residues shy of the CDR3 end, and the germline J gene is used to complete it. Distinct nucleotide sequences in the sample also encode this CDR3. This chain uses TRBV5 with TRBJ1-2; 11 bases map to TRBD1. The CDR3 is made up of 15 amino acids. CDR1 and CDR2 from the germline V gene are LGHNA and YNLKQL (reference sequence). The sequenced part of the CDR3 DNA is TGTGCCAGCAGCCAAGCGGGACAGGGGGATTCC. Protein: CASSQAGQGDS. The CDR3, in full, reads CASSQAGQGDSDYTF.

There are a few counts of this clone. The genes are named according to mouse. The CDR3 goes on 4 residues after the read ends, and that part is filled in from the germline J gene. The gene calls are TRBV17 and TRBJ2-7; D is unresolved. V dropped 3 bases and J dropped 3 bases, with 3 bases sitting between them. This CDR3 has 11 amino acids. Germline loops: CDR1 MNHDT, CDR2 YYDKIL. The DNA read from the CDR3 is TGTGCTAGCAGTAGCTTCTAT. Amino acid sequence: CASSSFY. From start to end, the CDR3 is CASSSFYEQYF. Based on the CDR3 plus reference TRBV17 and TRBJ2-7, the full variable domain is DTTVKQNPRYKLARVGKPVNLICSQTMNHDTMYWYQKKPNQAPKLLLFYYDKILNREADTFEKFQSSRPNNSFCSLYIGSAGLEYSAMYLCASSSFYEQYFGPGTRLTVL.

As for this clone: The genes are named according to mouse. The CDR3 end is not reached by the read, which stops 4 residues before it; the germline J gene fills it in. The chain joins TRBV4 to TRBJ2-3; 9 bases line up with TRBD1. The germline gives CDR1 LGHDT, CDR2 YNNKQL (reference sequence). The CDR3 totals 15 residues. The V gene end was trimmed by 6 bases and the J gene end by 1 base; junction bases not matched to a gene: 5. CDR3 sequence: CASRGQGGGAETLYF. The CDR3 DNA, read in part, is TGTGCCAGCAGGGGACAGGGAGGTGGTGCAGAA.

This clone was counted only a few times. Gene names refer to mouse genes. The read ends 4 residues early relative to the CDR3; the germline J gene fills the gap. J is TRBJ2-7 and V is TRBV1; D is unclear. The CDR3 sequence is 12 residues long. Germline V gene data show CDR1 as NSQYPW and CDR2 as LRSPGD (reference sequence). The V and J ends lost 4 bases and 0 bases respectively, with 4 bases between them. Here the CDR3 reads CTCSDFSYEQYF. The part of the CDR3 DNA that was read is TGCACCTGCAGTGACTTCTCCTAT.

Concerning this clone: Each gene name is a mouse one. The read terminates 4 residues ahead of where the CDR3 ends, so the germline J gene completes it. The V and J genes are TRBV19 and TRBJ2-2; 12 nucleotides match TRBD2. V lost 5 bases and J lost 2; bases outside the gene matches: 1. The CDR3 is made up of 15 amino acids. CDR1 is FNHDT and CDR2 is SITEND in the germline V gene (reference sequence). The sequenced part of the CDR3 DNA is TGTGCCAGCAGCGGACTGGGGGGGAACACCGGG. Translated, it gives CASSGLGGNTG. The complete CDR3 reads CASSGLGGNTGQLYF.

This clone was seen a handful of times. All gene names here are mouse names. The read terminates 4 residues before the CDR3 end, so the remaining end is supplied by the germline J gene. The chain recombines TRBV29 with TRBJ2-5; tentatively, D is TRBD2 (7 bases). The CDR3 sequence is 14 residues long. Per germline, CDR1 MSHET and CDR2 SYDVDS. This chain's CDR3 is CASSLVGGADTQYF. The sequenced part of the CDR3 DNA is TGTGCTAGCAGTTTAGTGGGGGGCGCGGAC.

This clone was counted at least ten times. The genes are named according to mouse. The read terminates 4 residues before the CDR3 end, so the remaining end is supplied by the germline J gene. This chain links TRBV5 with TRBJ2-5, with 9 bases lining up with TRBD1. Germline V lookup: CDR1 LGHNA, CDR2 YNLKQL (reference sequence). The CDR3 has 14 amino acids. This CDR3 is CASSPTGGWDTQYF. CDR3 bases read: TGTGCCAGCAGCCCAACAGGGGGCTGGGAC.

As regards this clone: These gene names are mouse names. The read halts 4 residues ahead of the CDR3 end, with the missing end drawn from the germline J gene. Other nucleotide sequences in the sample specify the same CDR3. The rearrangement links TRBV1 to TRBJ1-1, with D possibly TRBD1 on 6 matching bases. The germline V and J ends were trimmed by 0 bases and 0 bases, with 8 bases remaining between them. Germline CDR1 and CDR2: NSQYPW and LRSPGD (reference sequence). CDR3 length: 15 amino acids. The CDR3 bases that were read are TGCACCTGCAGTGCAGATCCAGGGGCAAACACA. As protein: CTCSADPGANT. The full CDR3 is CTCSADPGANTEVFF.

On this clone itself: The genes and germline here are from mouse. The CDR3 end lies 4 residues beyond the end of the read and is filled in from the germline J gene. V and J are TRBV5 and TRBJ2-1, with 8 bases aligning to TRBD2. The CDR3 covers 14 residues. Germline lookup yields CDR1 LGHNA and CDR2 YNLKQL (reference sequence). CDR3 bases read: TGTGCCAGCAGCCAAGACTACTGGGGGGCT. Protein product: CASSQDYWGA. The CDR3, in full, reads CASSQDYWGAEQFF.

This clone has only a few counts. Gene names are mouse gene names. Sequencing ends 4 residues short of the CDR3 end; the germline J gene provides the rest. The chain couples TRBV13-3 to TRBJ2-7; D is perhaps TRBD1 (6 bases). Per the germline V gene, CDR1 is NNHDY and CDR2 is SYVADS. The CDR3 is 12 amino acids. The sequenced part of the CDR3 DNA is TGTGCCAGCACCAGGGACAAATAT. It is translated as CASTRDKY. The whole CDR3 sequence is CASTRDKYEQYF.

This clone was counted many times. Germline and genes here are mouse. The sequenced fragment ends 4 residues before the CDR3 boundary, so the rest is inferred from the germline J gene. At the DNA level, this CDR3 is encoded by other sequences in the same sample as well. The rearrangement joins TRBV1 to TRBJ1-2; 10 bases are shared with TRBD1. Germline V gene data show CDR1 as NSQYPW and CDR2 as LRSPGD (reference sequence). The length of the CDR3 is 13 residues. This CDR3 reads CTCSAGQGADYTF. The sequenced CDR3 bases are TGCACCTGCAGTGCCGGACAGGGGGCC.

Turning to this clone: Gene labels here are mouse ones. The DNA ends 4 residues before the CDR3 does, and the rest of the CDR3 is filled in from the germline J gene. This sequence joins TRBV13-1 and TRBJ1-2; no reliable D call. Looked up from germline, CDR1 is NSHNY and CDR2 is SYGAGN. This CDR3 has 14 amino acids. V was trimmed by 0 bases and J by 2 bases, leaving 8 bases between them. The CDR3 bases that were read are TGTGCCAGCAGTGATGCACGCAGTAACTCC. This codes for CASSDARSNS. The CDR3 reads in full as CASSDARSNSDYTF.

This clone was detected a few times. The listed genes are named as in mouse. The DNA ends 4 residues before the CDR3 does, and the rest of the CDR3 is filled in from the germline J gene. The chain joins TRBV13-3 to TRBJ2-3, with 7 positions matching TRBD2. There are 14 residues in the CDR3. The V and J ends lost 5 bases and 0 bases, in that order; junction bases with no gene match: 3. Germline loops: CDR1 NNHDY, CDR2 SYVADS. CDR3 bases read: TGTGCCAGCAGGAGGACTGGTAGTGCAGAA. Protein product: CASRRTGSAE. The full CDR3 is CASRRTGSAETLYF.

Regarding this clone: Germline and genes here are mouse. The read terminates 4 residues before the CDR3 end, so the remaining end is supplied by the germline J gene. The sample holds other DNA sequences that translate to the same CDR3. The chain has TRBV13-2 and TRBJ1-1; D is possibly TRBD1 (6 bases). The CDR3 is made up of 15 amino acids. Trimming stripped 0 bases from V and 0 bases from J, with 9 bases between. CDR1 and CDR2 from the germline V gene are NNHNN and SYGAGS (reference sequence). Partial CDR3 DNA: TGTGCCAGCGGTGATGCCGGGACAACAAACACA. This encodes CASGDAGTTNT. Given in full, the CDR3 is CASGDAGTTNTEVFF.

Note on this clone: This clone may be a read error of a much larger clone one base away. Gene names are the mouse ones. From the germline J gene comes the end of the CDR3, since the read stops 4 residues before it. Other DNA sequences from this sample encode an identical CDR3 as well. J is TRBJ2-7 and V is TRBV5, with D possibly being TRBD1 (5 bases). Germline V gene sequence: CDR1 LGHNA, CDR2 YNLKQL (reference sequence). The CDR3 extends over 12 amino acids. The CDR3 bases that were read are TGTGCCAGCAGCCAACAGGGTGAT. This codes for CASSQQGD. The full CDR3 protein is CASSQQGDEQYF.

This clone was picked up many times. Gene names follow the mouse nomenclature. The observed sequence ends 4 residues before the CDR3 terminus, with the missing tail filled in from the germline J gene. The identical CDR3 is also encoded by other nucleotide sequences in the sample. This chain links TRBV1 with TRBJ2-2; perhaps TRBD1 as D (5 bases). There are 14 residues in the CDR3. Germline CDR1 and CDR2: NSQYPW and LRSPGD (reference sequence). Trimming removed 3 bases from V and 4 bases from J, with 9 bases in between. The CDR3 DNA, read in part, is TGCACCTGCAGTGCTCAGGGAAGCACCGGG. Residues: CTCSAQGSTG. The whole CDR3 sequence is CTCSAQGSTGQLYF. The whole variable domain, filled in from reference TRBV1 and TRBJ2-2, reads VTLLEQNPRWRLVPRGQAVNLRCILKNSQYPWMSWYQQDLQKQLQWLFTLRSPGDKEVKSLPGADYLATRVTDTELRLQVANMSQGRTLYCTCSAQGSTGQLYFGEGSKLTVL.

This clone was found a few times. Gene names follow the mouse nomenclature. Sequencing ends 3 residues short of the CDR3 end; the germline J gene provides the rest. This chain links TRBV13-1 with TRBJ1-6, with 9 nucleotides matching TRBD1. TRBJ1-6 falls under the ORF class, with uncertain function. Germline V gene lookup returns CDR1 NSHNY and CDR2 SYGAGN. CDR3 size: 14 residues. Losses at the gene ends were 4 bases for V and 7 bases for J; bases not matched to a gene: 3. CDR3 sequence reads: CASSPTGGNSPLYF. Partial CDR3 DNA: TGTGCCAGCAGTCCGACAGGGGGGAATTCGCCC.

As for this clone: Mouse gene names and germline throughout. Read sequence stops 4 residues before the CDR3 end, and the germline J gene provides the missing end. This chain links TRBV13-1 with TRBJ2-3; D is undetermined. The CDR3 consists of 15 residues. V was shortened by 4 bases and J by 0 bases, with 12 bases between the two germline ends. Germline loops: CDR1 NSHNY, CDR2 SYGAGN. The covered CDR3 bases are TGTGCCAGCAGTTTTAGTAGCACTAGTGCAGAA. It yields the protein CASSFSSTSAE. The complete CDR3 protein is CASSFSSTSAETLYF.

This clone was seen a few times. Mouse gene names apply. This sample also contains other DNA sequences that code for the same CDR3. The sequenced part of the CDR3 DNA is TGTGCCAGCAGCCAAGATCGCGGACAGGGGAGCTCC. Translation gives CASSQDRGQGSS. From start to end, the CDR3 is CASSQDRGQGSSDYTF. The V and J genes are TRBV5 and TRBJ1-2; TRBD1 aligns across 9 bases. The read ends 4 residues shy of where the CDR3 ends; the end is completed using the germline J gene. CDR1 is LGHNA, CDR2 YNLKQL, per germline (reference sequence). Trimming took 0 bases from V and 4 from J; bases not matched to a gene: 6. This CDR3 has 16 residues.

Only a few counts were recorded for this clone. Each gene name is a mouse one. The CDR3 end falls 4 residues outside the read, so it is completed with the germline J gene. The same CDR3 can be traced to other DNA sequences in this sample. The rearrangement joins TRBV1 to TRBJ2-1, with 8 bases lining up with TRBD2. The germline V gene has CDR1 NSQYPW and CDR2 LRSPGD (reference sequence). The CDR3 runs to 16 residues. V was pared by 1 base and J by 4 bases, with 6 bases of the junction left unmatched. This chain's CDR3 is CTCSAVGGDNYAEQFF. Incomplete CDR3 DNA: TGCACCTGCAGTGCAGTGGGGGGGGACAATTATGCT.

This clone has only a few counts. Genes and germline come from the mouse. Coverage ceases 4 residues before the CDR3 finishes, and the germline J gene fills in the end. The chain recombines TRBV13-2 with TRBJ2-5; D perhaps matches TRBD1 (6 bases). Per the germline V gene, CDR1 is NNHNN and CDR2 is SYGAGS (reference sequence). The CDR3 contains 14 residues. The CDR3 sequence is CASGDAGVRDTQYF. Partial CDR3 DNA: TGTGCCAGCGGTGATGCAGGGGTAAGGGAC.

This clone was found a few times. The listed genes are named as in mouse. The CDR3: CASSDARTGRKDTQYF. The part of the CDR3 DNA that was read is TGTGCCAGCAGTGATGCCCGGACAGGGCGAAAGGAC. The chain carries TRBV13-1 and TRBJ2-5; 8 nucleotides align to TRBD1. Sequencing ends 4 residues short of the CDR3 end; the germline J gene provides the rest. The CDR3 consists of 16 residues. The germline V gene encodes CDR1 NSHNY and CDR2 SYGAGN.

Of note for this clone: Gene names and germline refer to mouse. Coverage ceases 4 residues before the CDR3 finishes, and the germline J gene fills in the end. This chain uses TRBV1 with TRBJ1-1; D possibly corresponds to TRBD1 (5 bases). The CDR3 is made up of 14 amino acids. Germline assignment: CDR1 NSQYPW and CDR2 LRSPGD (reference sequence). The V end was cut by 3 bases, the J end by 1 base, with 9 bases between. CDR3 in amino acids: CTCSAHRRNTEVFF. Partial CDR3 DNA: TGCACCTGCAGTGCCCACAGGAGAAACACA.

Regarding this clone: Gene names denote mouse genes. The CDR3 extends 4 residues past the end of the read, so its final part is completed from the germline J gene. Other DNA sequences from this sample encode an identical CDR3 as well. This chain connects TRBV13-1 to TRBJ2-3; D may be TRBD1 (5 bases). Trimming removed 0 bases from V and 4 bases from J, with 6 bases in between. The CDR3 covers 13 residues. The germline V gene encodes CDR1 NSHNY and CDR2 SYGAGN. Here the CDR3 reads CASSDAGSETLYF. The CDR3 DNA, read in part, is TGTGCCAGCAGTGATGCAGGGTCAGAA.

Concerning this clone itself: Mouse germline and gene names are used. The sample has other DNA sequences that encode this CDR3 too. The DNA read from the CDR3 is TGTGCCAGCTCTCCTACAGGGAACTCC. Translated, it gives CASSPTGNS. The CDR3 as a whole reads CASSPTGNSDYTF. The chain employs TRBV12-1 and TRBJ1-2; D may be TRBD1 (6 bases). The read gets to within 4 residues of the CDR3 end, and the germline J gene fills in the rest. The CDR3 has 13 residues. V was clipped by 2 bases and J by 2 bases, with 8 bases between them. CDR1 SGHSN and CDR2 HYEKVE come from the germline V gene.

This clone appeared a few times. Mouse gene names and germline throughout. The read is 4 residues too short to cover the CDR3 end, so that end is filled in from the germline J gene. The V and J genes are TRBV13-2 and TRBJ1-1, with D tentatively TRBD1 (6 bases). Deletions cut 5 bases from V and 1 base from J, with 12 bases between. Germline V lookup: CDR1 NNHNN, CDR2 SYGAGS (reference sequence). This CDR3 is built from 14 residues. The CDR3 DNA, read in part, is TGTGCCAGCGGGGCCGGGACAATAAACACA. The encoded protein is CASGAGTINT. The full CDR3 reads CASGAGTINTEVFF.

This clone was counted only a few times. The germline and genes are mouse ones. The CDR3 end lies 4 residues beyond the end of the read and is filled in from the germline J gene. V and J are TRBV5 and TRBJ2-3; D perhaps matches TRBD2 (6 bases). Germline assignment: CDR1 LGHNA and CDR2 YNLKQL (reference sequence). The CDR3 consists of 15 residues. Trimming took off 1 base at V and 2 bases at J, with 10 bases between the two ends. The CDR3 loop is CASSQAGGFAETLYF. CDR3 bases read: TGTGCCAGCAGCCAAGCCGGGGGGTTTGCAGAA.

Regarding this clone: Here the gene names and germline are mouse. The CDR3 end is not reached by the read, which stops 4 residues before it; the germline J gene fills it in. The chain is built from TRBV5 and TRBJ2-3; TRBD2 might be the D (6 bases). The CDR3 contains 16 residues. In germline, CDR1 is LGHNA, CDR2 YNLKQL (reference sequence). V lost 2 bases, J lost 0 bases, and 12 bases lay in between. CDR3 bases read: TGTGCCAGCAGCCAAAGCTGGGGAGGGAGTGCAGAA. It codes for CASSQSWGGSAE. In full, the CDR3 is CASSQSWGGSAETLYF.